These 15 T cell receptor beta chains were all obtained from the same sample, sequenced in a study of stem cell transplantation in POMP-related autoinflammatory disease. Only in-frame clones appear in the TCRdb table, and some are missing; sequencing was by immunoSEQ multiplex PCR. The sample lists some 68,000 clones; approximately 91% were seen once. The sample here was CD4+ T cells from PBMCs, taken after stem cell transplantation. The receptors were gathered from a human patient with POMP-related autoinflammation and immune dysregulation (PRAID). T cells may partly derive from the graft donor.

This chain connects TRBV2 to TRBJ1-2, with D perhaps TRBD1 (6 bases). There are 14 residues in the CDR3. Per germline, CDR1 SNHLY and CDR2 FYNNEI. V was shortened by 6 bases and J by 4 bases, with 15 bases between the two germline ends. CDR3 amino acids: CASSNREVSYGYTF. The CDR3 coding sequence is TGTGCCAGCAGCAACAGGGAGGTTTCCTATGGCTACACCTTC.

The V call is TRBV3-1 (or the pseudogene TRBV3-2), the J call TRBJ1-4; the match to TRBD1 covers 7 bases. Germline trimming cut 1 base from V and 7 bases from J; bases unmatched to any gene: 3. Germline-derived CDR1 and CDR2 are LGHDT and YNNKEL (reference sequence). The CDR3 length is 14 residues. CDR3 sequence: CASSQAGGSEKLFF. The CDR3 DNA reads TGTGCCAGCAGCCAAGCAGGGGGATCTGAAAAACTGTTTTTT.

This chain uses TRBV5-1 with TRBJ2-5; 7 bases match TRBD1. The germline gives CDR1 SGHRS, CDR2 YFSETQ. This CDR3 region has 13 residues. J gave up 4 bases and V 2 bases, and 2 bases lay outside the gene matches. The CDR3 loop reads CASSLGGLETQYF. DNA for the CDR3: TGCGCCAGCAGCTTAGGGGGCTTAGAGACCCAGTACTTC. The whole variable domain, filled in from reference TRBV5-1 and TRBJ2-5, reads KAGVTQTPRYLIKTRGQQVTLSCSPISGHRSVSWYQQTPGQGLQFLFEYFSETQRNKGNFPGRFSGRQFSNSRSEMNVSTLELGDSALYLCASSLGGLETQYFGPGTRLLVL.

The rearrangement links TRBV15 to TRBJ1-3; D remains unclear. The CDR3 length is 13 residues. Germline V gives CDR1 LNHNV, CDR2 YYDKDF (reference sequence). Trimming pared 5 bases from V and 8 bases from J, leaving 13 bases between. CDR3 in amino acids: CATSEHGGHTIYF. The CDR3 DNA sequence: TGTGCCACCAGCGAACACGGCGGCCACACCATATATTTT.

The gene calls are TRBV4-1 and TRBJ1-5, with a weak D call TRBD1 (6 bases). CDR3 length equals 16 residues. CDR1 is MGHRA and CDR2 is YSYEKL in the germline V gene. The ends were cut back, 4 bases at V and 1 base at J, with 14 bases in the middle. In DNA, the CDR3 is TGCGCCAGCAGCCGGGGGCAGGGGCCGAGCAATCAGCCCCAGCATTTT. Protein: CASSRGQGPSNQPQHF.

The chain employs TRBV2 and TRBJ1-2; perhaps TRBD1 as D (5 bases). Germline loops: CDR1 SNHLY, CDR2 FYNNEI. The CDR3 is 14 amino acids. Trimming took 4 bases from V and 0 from J, leaving 9 bases between them. This CDR3 reads CASSGQRPNYGYTF. The CDR3 coding sequence is TGTGCCAGCAGTGGACAGCGCCCTAACTATGGCTACACCTTC.

The chain is built from TRBV9 and TRBJ2-3; 7 bases align to TRBD1. This CDR3 spans 17 amino acids. The V gene end was trimmed by 3 bases and the J gene end by 0 bases; junction bases not matched to a gene: 10. Germline V CDR1 and CDR2: SGDLS, YYNGEE. CDR3 residues: CASSARTGSSSTDTQYF. For the CDR3, the DNA is TGTGCCAGCAGCGCGAGGACAGGATCTTCTAGCACAGATACGCAGTATTTT.

The gene calls are TRBV12-5 and TRBJ1-1; TRBD1 matches 9 bases. The CDR3 is 15 residues long. In germline, CDR1 is LGHNT, CDR2 FRNRAP. J lost 3 bases, V lost 2 bases, and 4 bases had no gene match. The CDR3 sequence is CASGLNRGRDTEAFF. DNA of the CDR3: TGTGCTAGTGGTTTGAACAGGGGGCGAGACACTGAAGCTTTCTTT.

The chain combines TRBV7-8 with TRBJ2-7; D call uncertain. With 2 bases removed from V and 7 bases from J, the gap between germline ends came to 12 bases. The CDR3 has 13 amino acids. Germline V gene lookup returns CDR1 SGHVS and CDR2 FQNEAQ. The CDR3 DNA reads as TGTGCCAGCAGCTTAAAGGAGATGGGGGAGCAGTACGTC. As protein: CASSLKEMGEQYV.

This chain connects TRBV11-2 to TRBJ2-1; weak D call: TRBD2 (7 bases). Germline CDR1 SGHAT, CDR2 FQNNGV. V shed 1 base and J shed 3 bases, with 13 bases lying between them. This CDR3 spans 16 amino acids. The CDR3 sequence: CASSLGIRGGYNEQFF. The CDR3, as DNA: TGTGCCAGCAGCTTAGGCATTAGGGGGGGCTACAATGAGCAGTTCTTC.

V is TRBV28 and J is TRBJ1-2; D is ambiguous. V lost 6 bases to trimming and J lost 2 bases, with 13 bases between them. The CDR3 consists of 14 residues. Germline V lookup: CDR1 MDHEN, CDR2 SYDVKM. The CDR3: CASSQRGVNYGYTF. CDR3 nucleotides: TGTGCCAGCAGCCAGCGGGGAGTCAACTATGGCTACACCTTC.

The chain is built from TRBV7-9 and TRBJ2-3, with TRBD2 identical over 11 bases. Germline CDR1 reads SEHNR; CDR2 reads FQNEAQ (reference sequence). With 1 base clipped from V and 0 bases from J, the junction kept 9 bases outside the gene matches. CDR3 length equals 19 residues. In DNA, the CDR3 is TGTGCCAGCAGCTTAGGAGGTAGCGGGAGGGACCCTAGCACAGATACGCAGTATTTT. Its protein is CASSLGGSGRDPSTDTQYF. The full variable domain, rest sourced from reference TRBV7-9 and TRBJ2-3, is DTGVSQNPRHKITKRGQNVTFRCDPISEHNRLYWYRQTLGQGPEFLTYFQNEAQLEKSRLLSDRFSAERPKGSFSTLEIQRTEQGDSAMYLCASSLGGSGRDPSTDTQYFGPGTRLTVL.

This clone was observed a single time. The V gene is TRBV15, the J gene TRBJ1-5; no definite D call. The germline CDR1 and CDR2 sequences are LNHNV and YYDKDF (reference sequence). Trimming cost V 0 bases and J 4 bases, with 7 bases left between them. The CDR3 spans 14 residues. The chain's CDR3 is CATSRDAANQPQHF. As DNA, the CDR3 is TGTGCCACCAGCAGAGATGCCGCAAATCAGCCCCAGCATTTT.

The V call is TRBV19, the J call TRBJ2-2; no clear D. The CDR3 is made up of 14 amino acids. V gave up 0 bases and J gave up 1 base, with 3 bases separating them. Per germline, CDR1 LNHDA and CDR2 SQIVND (reference sequence). CDR3 bases: TGTGCCAGTAGTATAGAAAGGAACACCGGGGAGCTGTTTTTT. Translated, it gives CASSIERNTGELFF.

This sequence joins TRBV19 and TRBJ1-4; a weak D match, TRBD1 (5 bases). CDR3 length: 15 amino acids. The germline CDR1 and CDR2 sequences are LNHDA and SQIVND (reference sequence). Trimming left V 4 bases short and J 6 bases short, with 15 bases between. CDR3 sequence reads: CASSTRQSPHEKLFF. The CDR3 bases are TGTGCCAGTAGTACCCGACAGTCCCCACATGAAAAACTGTTTTTT.